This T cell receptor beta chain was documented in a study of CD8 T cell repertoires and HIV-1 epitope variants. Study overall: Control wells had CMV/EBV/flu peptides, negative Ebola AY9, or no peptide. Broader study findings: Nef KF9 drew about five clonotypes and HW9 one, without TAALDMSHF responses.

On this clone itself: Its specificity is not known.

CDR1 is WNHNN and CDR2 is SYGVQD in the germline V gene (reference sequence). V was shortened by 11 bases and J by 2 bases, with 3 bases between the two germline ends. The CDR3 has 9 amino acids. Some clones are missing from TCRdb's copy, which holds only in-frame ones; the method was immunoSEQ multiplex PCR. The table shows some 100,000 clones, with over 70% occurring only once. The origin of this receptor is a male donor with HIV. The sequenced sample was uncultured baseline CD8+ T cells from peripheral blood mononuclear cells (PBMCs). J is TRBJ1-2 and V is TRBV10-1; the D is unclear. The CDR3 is CAANYGYTF. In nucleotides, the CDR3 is TGCGCCGCGAACTATGGCTACACCTTC.